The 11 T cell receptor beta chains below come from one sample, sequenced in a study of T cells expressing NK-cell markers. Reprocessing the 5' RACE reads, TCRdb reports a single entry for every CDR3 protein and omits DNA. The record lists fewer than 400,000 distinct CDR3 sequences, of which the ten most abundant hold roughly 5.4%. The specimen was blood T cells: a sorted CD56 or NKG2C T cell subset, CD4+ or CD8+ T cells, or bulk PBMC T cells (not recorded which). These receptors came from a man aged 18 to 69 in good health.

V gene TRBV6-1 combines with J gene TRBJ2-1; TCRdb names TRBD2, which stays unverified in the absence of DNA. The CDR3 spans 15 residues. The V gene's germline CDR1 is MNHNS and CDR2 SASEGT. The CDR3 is CASSLSGGGLNEQFF.

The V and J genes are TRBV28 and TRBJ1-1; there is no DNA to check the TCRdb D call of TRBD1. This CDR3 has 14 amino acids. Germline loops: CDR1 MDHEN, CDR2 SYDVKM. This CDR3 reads CASSAGGVNTEAFF.

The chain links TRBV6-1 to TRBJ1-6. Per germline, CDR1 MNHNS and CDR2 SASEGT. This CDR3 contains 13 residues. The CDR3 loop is CASTHGVASPLHF.

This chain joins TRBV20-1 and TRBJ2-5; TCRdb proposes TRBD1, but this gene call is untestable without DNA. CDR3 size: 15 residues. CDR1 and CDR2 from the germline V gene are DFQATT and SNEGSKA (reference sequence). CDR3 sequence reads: CSARPRAGFQETQYF.

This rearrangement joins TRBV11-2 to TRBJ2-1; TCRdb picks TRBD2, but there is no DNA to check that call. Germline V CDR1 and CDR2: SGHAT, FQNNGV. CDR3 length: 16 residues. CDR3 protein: CASSPQTSGAYNEQFF.

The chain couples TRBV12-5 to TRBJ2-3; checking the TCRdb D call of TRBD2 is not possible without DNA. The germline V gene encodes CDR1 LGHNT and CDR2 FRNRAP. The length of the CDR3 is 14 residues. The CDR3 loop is CASGPGRDTDTQYF.

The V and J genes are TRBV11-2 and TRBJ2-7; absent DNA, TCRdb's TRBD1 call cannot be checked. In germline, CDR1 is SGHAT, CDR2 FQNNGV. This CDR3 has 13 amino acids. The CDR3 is CASTSLRGGEQYF.

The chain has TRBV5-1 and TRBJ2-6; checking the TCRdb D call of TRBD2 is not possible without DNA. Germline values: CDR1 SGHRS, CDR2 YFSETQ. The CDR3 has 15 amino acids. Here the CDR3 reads CASSLIRAGANVLTF.

The CDR3 spells CASRQGTNEKLFF. J is TRBJ1-4 and V is TRBV6-1; TCRdb indicates TRBD1, and absent DNA this call remains unverified. The germline V gene has CDR1 MNHNS and CDR2 SASEGT. The CDR3 sequence is 13 residues long.

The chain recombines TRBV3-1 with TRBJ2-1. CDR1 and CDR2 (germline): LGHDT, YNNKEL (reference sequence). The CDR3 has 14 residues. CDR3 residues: CASSQVWTKNEQFF.

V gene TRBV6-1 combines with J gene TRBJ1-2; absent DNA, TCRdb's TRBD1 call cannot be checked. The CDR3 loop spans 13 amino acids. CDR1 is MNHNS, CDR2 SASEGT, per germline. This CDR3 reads CASTGTVTFGYTF.